These 32 T cell receptor beta chains came from one sample sequenced in a study of Ad26.COV2.S vaccination and SARS-CoV-2 variants. Data came from immunoSEQ multiplex PCR; TCRdb stores just in-frame clones and leaves some out. This sample has 85,000 to 120,000 clones, with about 78% found just once. The material was peripheral blood, obtained after recovery from COVID-19. The receptors were sampled from a human donor who had recovered from COVID-19.

The chain couples TRBV5-4 to TRBJ1-4, with TRBD1 matching 8 bases. Germline lookup yields CDR1 SGHNT and CDR2 YYREEE (reference sequence). CDR3 length equals 15 residues. V shed 4 bases and J 7 bases; nucleotides not matched to a gene: 9. CDR3 region: CASSRSGTGVEKLFF. The DNA for the CDR3 is TGTGCCAGCAGCCGTTCCGGGACAGGAGTTGAAAAACTGTTTTTT.

As regards this clone: The same CDR3 is also encoded by other DNA sequences in this sample. The V gene is TRBV20-1, the J gene TRBJ2-3, with D unclear. Germline values: CDR1 DFQATT, CDR2 SNEGSKA (reference sequence). CDR3 length: 10 residues. The V and J ends lost 5 bases and 5 bases respectively, with 5 bases between them. In nucleotides, the CDR3 is TGCAGTGCTGTGGTAGATACGCAGTATTTT. Amino acid sequence: CSAVVDTQYF.

This clone was seen a few times. This chain joins TRBV6-4 and TRBJ1-5; maybe TRBD1 (5 bases). The CDR3 runs 16 residues. The V gene's germline CDR1 is MRHNA and CDR2 SNTAGT. Trimming removed 3 bases from V and 2 bases from J, with 14 bases in between. This chain's CDR3 is CASSEEAGNGNQPQHF. For the CDR3, the DNA is TGTGCCAGCAGTGAAGAGGCAGGGAATGGCAATCAGCCCCAGCATTTT.

Only a few counts were recorded for this clone. J is TRBJ1-3 and V is TRBV7-2; D is undetermined. Germline CDR1 and CDR2: SGHTA and FQGNSA. V lost 1 base and J lost 1, with 14 bases in between. This CDR3 contains 17 residues. The CDR3: CASSLGGWVGSGNTIYF. CDR3 in DNA: TGTGCCAGCAGCTTAGGAGGGTGGGTGGGTTCTGGAAACACCATATATTTT.

The V gene is TRBV4-2, the J gene TRBJ2-1, with TRBD2 matching over 7 bases. V was clipped by 4 bases and J by 4 bases; unmatched bases: 7. CDR1 is LGHNA and CDR2 is YNFKEQ in the germline V gene. This CDR3 spans 15 amino acids. CDR3 loop: CASSLSGEGYNEQFF. CDR3 sequence (DNA): TGTGCCAGCAGCCTGAGCGGGGAGGGATACAATGAGCAGTTCTTC.

The rearrangement joins TRBV29-1 to TRBJ1-2; perhaps TRBD1 as D (5 bases). The germline V and J ends were trimmed by 4 bases and 2 bases, with 11 bases remaining between them. The CDR3 spans 13 residues. CDR1 is SQVTM, CDR2 ANQGSEA, per germline. This CDR3 is CSVVPDINYGYTF. The CDR3 bases are TGCAGCGTTGTCCCGGACATCAACTATGGCTACACCTTC.

CDR3: CASSQRGRERVSPLHF. The CDR3, as DNA: TGTGCCAGCAGCCAGAGGGGCAGGGAGAGGGTTTCACCCCTCCACTTT. V gene TRBV3-1 (or the pseudogene TRBV3-2) combines with J gene TRBJ1-6, with a weak D call TRBD1 (5 bases). This CDR3 comprises 16 residues. V lost 3 bases and J lost 9, with 18 bases in between. Germline CDR1 LGHDT, CDR2 YNNKEL (reference sequence).

V and J are TRBV4-2 and TRBJ2-1, with D possibly being TRBD1 (6 bases). Germline CDR1 and CDR2: LGHNA and YNFKEQ. The CDR3 spans 15 residues. V shed 0 bases and J shed 4 bases, with 10 bases lying between them. CDR3 amino acids: CASSQEGAAYNEQFF. The DNA for the CDR3 is TGTGCCAGCAGCCAAGAGGGGGCAGCATACAATGAGCAGTTCTTC.

The chain carries TRBV7-9 and TRBJ2-1; D is ambiguous. This CDR3 is 12 amino acids long. V gave up 1 base and J gave up 14 bases, with 12 bases separating them. Germline CDR1 is SEHNR and CDR2 is FQNEAQ (reference sequence). CDR3 region: CASSLDVPVEFF. For the CDR3, the DNA is TGTGCCAGCAGCTTAGATGTGCCAGTGGAGTTCTTC.

This chain uses TRBV7-2 with TRBJ2-7; 9 bases agree with TRBD2. This CDR3 spans 15 amino acids. Germline CDR1 reads SGHTA; CDR2 reads FQGNSA. The V and J ends lost 1 base and 6 bases, in that order; junction bases with no gene match: 7. CDR3 DNA sequence: TGTGCCAGCAGCTTAGAGCGGGGGGCGAAAGGCGAGCAGTACTTC. Translation: CASSLERGAKGEQYF.

This clone was observed a single time. The V and J genes are TRBV12-5 and TRBJ2-5; 13 nucleotides match TRBD2. CDR3 length: 15 residues. Per the germline V gene, CDR1 is LGHNT and CDR2 is FRNRAP. The junction had 1 base not matched to a gene; V was cut back by 3 bases and J by 3 bases. CDR3 in amino acids: CASGFGTSGEETQYF. DNA of the CDR3: TGTGCTAGTGGTTTCGGGACTAGCGGGGAAGAGACCCAGTACTTC.

V is TRBV7-9 and J is TRBJ2-1; 9 positions match TRBD1. The trim removed 7 bases at V and 8 bases at J, leaving 6 bases unmatched. The germline CDR1 and CDR2 sequences are SEHNR and FQNEAQ (reference sequence). The CDR3 contains 13 residues. CDR3 bases: TGTGCCAGCAACCCCACAGGGGGCTATGAGCAGTTCTTC. Translated: CASNPTGGYEQFF.

The gene calls are TRBV4-1 and TRBJ2-1, with TRBD2 identical over 14 bases. The CDR3 extends over 17 amino acids. V lost 6 bases, J lost 6 bases, and 10 bases stayed unmatched. CDR1 is MGHRA and CDR2 is YSYEKL in the germline V gene. CDR3 nucleotide sequence: TGCGCCAGCAGACAGCGACTAGCGGGGGGGCCCGGCAATGAGCAGTTCTTC. Protein: CASRQRLAGGPGNEQFF.

This chain uses TRBV18 with TRBJ2-3; 7 nucleotides match TRBD1. Germline CDR1 and CDR2: KGHSH and LQKENI. The V segment lost 6 bases and the J segment 5 bases; nucleotides outside the gene matches: 11. The CDR3 has 15 amino acids. The CDR3 DNA reads as TGTGCCAGCTCGCTTTCGGGACAGCATCTAGATACGCAGTATTTT. This sequence encodes CASSLSGQHLDTQYF.

V and J are TRBV24-1 and TRBJ2-1; 8 nucleotides agree with TRBD2. The germline V gene has CDR1 KGHDR and CDR2 SFDVKD. Trimming removed 4 bases from V and 6 bases from J; junction bases left unmatched: 7. This CDR3 is 15 amino acids long. The CDR3 DNA sequence: TGTGCCACCAGTGACACCGCGACTAGCGTCAATGAGCAGTTCTTC. It specifies CATSDTATSVNEQFF.

V usage is TRBV11-2 and J usage is TRBJ2-3; D is ambiguous. Germline V gene lookup returns CDR1 SGHAT and CDR2 FQNNGV. The ends were cut back, 1 base at V and 3 bases at J, with 5 bases in the middle. This CDR3 has 13 amino acids. The CDR3: CASSLVTTDTQYF. In DNA form, the CDR3 reads TGTGCCAGCAGCTTAGTAACGACAGATACGCAGTATTTT. Drawing the rest from reference TRBV11-2 and TRBJ2-3, the complete variable domain is EAGVAQSPRYKIIEKRQSVAFWCNPISGHATLYWYQQILGQGPKLLIQFQNNGVVDDSQLPKDRFSAERLKGVDSTLKIQPAKLEDSAVYLCASSLVTTDTQYFGPGTRLTVL.

This chain uses TRBV2 with TRBJ2-6; a possible D gene is TRBD1 (5 bases). Germline V gives CDR1 SNHLY, CDR2 FYNNEI. This CDR3 has 19 amino acids. The germline V and J ends were trimmed by 0 bases and 4 bases, with 19 bases remaining between them. The CDR3 DNA follows: TGTGCCAGCAGTGAAGCGCTTCGGGCAGGGTGGTCCGGGGCCAACGTCCTGACTTTC. Translating gives CASSEALRAGWSGANVLTF.

This clone appeared a single time. The rearrangement joins TRBV27 to TRBJ1-4; D uncertain. This CDR3 spans 17 amino acids. Germline V CDR1 and CDR2: MNHEY, SMNVEV (reference sequence). The germline V and J ends were trimmed by 2 bases and 1 base, with 14 bases remaining between them. The DNA for the CDR3 is TGTGCCAGCAGTTTAAGTGGTTGGTGGGGAACTAATGAAAAACTGTTTTTT. Translating it yields CASSLSGWWGTNEKLFF.

This clone came up once. The chain combines TRBV30 with TRBJ1-1; 9 bases are shared with TRBD1. V lost 8 bases to trimming and J lost 1 base; unmatched junction nucleotides: 2. CDR3 length: 12 amino acids. From germline, CDR1 is GTSNPN and CDR2 SVGIG (reference sequence). The DNA of the CDR3 is TGTGCCAAGGGACAGGGGAACACTGAAGCTTTCTTT. Its protein product is CAKGQGNTEAFF.

The chain joins TRBV7-2 to TRBJ2-2, with unresolved D. The V end was cut by 7 bases, the J end by 4 bases, with 13 bases between. The CDR3 totals 14 residues. CDR1 is SGHTA and CDR2 is FQGNSA in the germline V gene. In DNA, the CDR3 is TGTGCCAGCACAGCTTATACTGGCACCGGGGAGCTGTTTTTT. The encoded protein is CASTAYTGTGELFF.

The rearrangement uses TRBV12-2 and TRBJ1-4; the table's D call TRBD1 went unverified against the DNA. TRBV12-2 is labeled a pseudogene. The CDR3 consists of 16 residues. DNA of the CDR3: TGTGCAAGTCGCCGAAACCTGGGACAGGGATCGGCAAAACTGTTTTTT. Protein: CASRRNLGQGSAKLFF.

The chain links TRBV11-2 to TRBJ2-7; D call uncertain. Germline V gives CDR1 SGHAT, CDR2 FQNNGV. V gave up 0 bases and J gave up 2 bases, with 11 bases separating them. This CDR3 has 15 residues. The CDR3 DNA follows: TGTGCCAGCAGCTTAGATCGGCAGCTAACCTACGAGCAGTACTTC. This sequence encodes CASSLDRQLTYEQYF.

The chain employs TRBV30 and TRBJ1-2; TRBD1 aligns across 7 bases. Losses at the gene ends were 1 base for V and 4 bases for J; bases not matched to a gene: 3. The CDR3 contains 13 residues. Germline V gene lookup returns CDR1 GTSNPN and CDR2 SVGIG (reference sequence). The CDR3 loop is CAWSATGVYGYTF. The CDR3 DNA follows: TGTGCCTGGAGTGCCACAGGGGTCTATGGCTACACCTTC.

The chain couples TRBV6-6 to TRBJ2-7, with TRBD2 matching over 8 bases. The germline gives CDR1 MNHNY, CDR2 SVGAGI (reference sequence). The CDR3 has 13 residues. Losses at the gene ends were 7 bases for V and 2 bases for J; bases not matched to a gene: 4. The CDR3 spells CASMEAGAYEQYF. CDR3 coding DNA: TGTGCCAGCATGGAAGCGGGAGCCTACGAGCAGTACTTC.

V is TRBV6-4 and J is TRBJ2-6; D gene ambiguous. Trimming removed 6 bases from V and 0 bases from J, with 18 bases in between. The CDR3 is 18 amino acids. CDR1 is MRHNA, CDR2 SNTAGT, per germline. The CDR3 DNA sequence: TGTGCCAGCAGCCCGGCCTTCCGCTCGCTCTCTGGGGCCAACGTCCTGACTTTC. Protein product: CASSPAFRSLSGANVLTF.

The rearrangement links TRBV6-5 to TRBJ1-5; possible D gene TRBD1, 5 bases. Germline CDR1 reads MNHEY; CDR2 reads SVGAGI. V was shortened by 8 bases and J by 5 bases, with 10 bases between the two germline ends. The CDR3 sequence is 12 residues long. The CDR3 loop reads CASGRADQPQHF. The CDR3 DNA reads TGTGCCAGCGGCAGGGCTGATCAGCCCCAGCATTTT.

In this sample, this clone turned up once. The chain employs TRBV7-7 and TRBJ2-3; no reliable D call. There are 15 residues in the CDR3. The V end was cut by 3 bases, the J end by 2 bases, with 12 bases between. Germline CDR1 reads SSHAT; CDR2 reads FNYEAQ (reference sequence). DNA of the CDR3: TGTGCCAGCAGCTTCACGGAAGCCCTCACAGATACGCAGTATTTT. Translated: CASSFTEALTDTQYF.

V is TRBV19 and J is TRBJ1-1; D is uncertain. In germline, CDR1 is LNHDA, CDR2 SQIVND (reference sequence). The CDR3 is 13 amino acids. The ends were cut back, 7 bases at V and 0 bases at J, with 9 bases in the middle. CDR3 bases: TGTGCCAGTAAAGAACGGGTGAACACTGAAGCTTTCTTT. Protein sequence: CASKERVNTEAFF.

V is TRBV10-3 and J is TRBJ1-2; TRBD1 is a possible D gene (5 bases). Germline CDR1 is ENHRY and CDR2 is SYGVKD. The CDR3 has 16 residues. V lost 0 bases to trimming and J lost 0 bases, with 11 bases between them. The CDR3 bases are TGTGCCATCAGTGAGTCAAGAGGGGTCTCTAACTATGGCTACACCTTC. Translation: CAISESRGVSNYGYTF.

The genes are TRBV21-1 and TRBJ1-5; the D call in the table, TRBD1, was not verified against the DNA. TRBV21-1 constitutes a pseudogene. This CDR3 comprises 17 residues. The CDR3 bases are TGTGCCAGCAGAAACCCCCCTCCAGGACAGGGGAAACAGCCCCAGCATTTT. It is translated as CASRNPPPGQGKQPQHF.

This chain uses TRBV6-2 or TRBV6-3 with TRBJ1-1, with D perhaps matching TRBD1 (6 bases). There are 16 residues in the CDR3. Germline V gives CDR1 MNHEY, CDR2 SVGEGT. Trimming took off 2 bases at V and 3 bases at J, with 16 bases between the two ends. CDR3 loop: CASSYPRGGADTEAFF. DNA of the CDR3: TGTGCCAGCAGTTACCCAAGAGGGGGGGCGGACACTGAAGCTTTCTTT.

The V gene is TRBV30, the J gene TRBJ1-2, with a tentative D call TRBD1 (6 bases). Trimming pared 6 bases from V and 6 bases from J, leaving 11 bases between. The CDR3 covers 11 residues. Germline-derived CDR1 and CDR2 are GTSNPN and SVGIG (reference sequence). CDR3 protein: CACPRGDGYTF. The DNA of the CDR3 is TGTGCCTGCCCTAGGGGGGATGGCTACACCTTC.